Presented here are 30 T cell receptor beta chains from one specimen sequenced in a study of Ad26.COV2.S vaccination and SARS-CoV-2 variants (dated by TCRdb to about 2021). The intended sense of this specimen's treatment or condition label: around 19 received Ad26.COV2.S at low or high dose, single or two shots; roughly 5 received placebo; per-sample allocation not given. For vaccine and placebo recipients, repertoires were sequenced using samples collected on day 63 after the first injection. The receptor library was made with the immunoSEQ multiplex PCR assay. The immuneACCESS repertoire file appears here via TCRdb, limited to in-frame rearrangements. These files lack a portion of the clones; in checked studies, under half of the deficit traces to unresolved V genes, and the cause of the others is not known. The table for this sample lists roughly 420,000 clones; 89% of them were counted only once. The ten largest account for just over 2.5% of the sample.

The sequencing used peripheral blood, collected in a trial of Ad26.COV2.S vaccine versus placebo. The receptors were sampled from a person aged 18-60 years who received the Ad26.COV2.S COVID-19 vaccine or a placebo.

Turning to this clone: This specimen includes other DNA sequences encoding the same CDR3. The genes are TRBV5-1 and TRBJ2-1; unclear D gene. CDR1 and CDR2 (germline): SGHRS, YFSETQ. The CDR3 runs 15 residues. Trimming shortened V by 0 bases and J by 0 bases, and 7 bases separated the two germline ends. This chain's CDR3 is CASSLVVSSYNEQFF. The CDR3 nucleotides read TGCGCCAGCAGCTTGGTAGTATCCTCCTACAATGAGCAGTTCTTC.

The CDR3, as DNA: TGTGCCAGCAGCCTCTCCACCAAAGCTAACTATGGCTACACCTTC. This encodes CASSLSTKANYGYTF. The gene calls are TRBV9 and TRBJ1-2; D gene ambiguous. Germline-derived CDR1 and CDR2 are SGDLS and YYNGEE. V lost 4 bases to trimming and J lost 0 bases, with 13 bases between them. The CDR3 sequence is 15 residues long.

The CDR3 sequence is CASSLFSGRGGNEQFF. The CDR3 DNA is TGTGCCAGCAGCTTATTCAGCGGGAGGGGCGGCAATGAGCAGTTCTTC. The chain links TRBV7-2 to TRBJ2-1; 10 bases map to TRBD2. The V segment lost 2 bases and the J segment 6 bases; nucleotides outside the gene matches: 7. The germline V gene encodes CDR1 SGHTA and CDR2 FQGNSA. The CDR3 is 16 residues long.

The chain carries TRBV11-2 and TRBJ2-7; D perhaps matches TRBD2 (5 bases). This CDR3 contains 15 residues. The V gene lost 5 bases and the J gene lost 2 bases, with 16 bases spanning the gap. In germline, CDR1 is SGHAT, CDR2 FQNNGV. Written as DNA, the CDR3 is TGTGCCAGCAGCCTTCAGGAGGCCGCCCCCTACGAGCAGTACGTC. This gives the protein CASSLQEAAPYEQYV.

CDR3 nucleotides: TGTGCCAGCAGCCCGCCACAGGTTCAAGAGACCCAGTACTTC. Translated: CASSPPQVQETQYF. The rearrangement links TRBV28 to TRBJ2-5; tentatively, D is TRBD1 (5 bases). Trimming took 6 bases from V and 2 from J, leaving 13 bases between them. The CDR3 spans 14 residues. Per the germline V gene, CDR1 is MDHEN and CDR2 is SYDVKM. Together with reference TRBV28 and TRBJ2-5, the CDR3 gives the full variable domain: DVKVTQSSRYLVKRTGEKVFLECVQDMDHENMFWYRQDPGLGLRLIYFSYDVKMKEKGDIPEGYSVSREKKERFSLILESASTNQTSMYLCASSPPQVQETQYFGPGTRLLVL.

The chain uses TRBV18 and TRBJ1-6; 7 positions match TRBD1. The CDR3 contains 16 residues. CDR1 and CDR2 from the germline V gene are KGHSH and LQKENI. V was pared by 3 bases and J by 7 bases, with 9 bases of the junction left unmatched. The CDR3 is CASSPAFRGRNSPLHF. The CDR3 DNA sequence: TGTGCCAGCTCACCGGCGTTTAGGGGGCGGAATTCACCCCTCCACTTT.

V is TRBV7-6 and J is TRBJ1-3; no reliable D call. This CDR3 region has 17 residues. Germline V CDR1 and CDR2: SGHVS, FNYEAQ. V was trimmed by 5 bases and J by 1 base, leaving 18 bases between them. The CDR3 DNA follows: TGTGCCAGCAGCAAAACCACACCCGGCCTTTCTGGAAACACCATATATTTT. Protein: CASSKTTPGLSGNTIYF.

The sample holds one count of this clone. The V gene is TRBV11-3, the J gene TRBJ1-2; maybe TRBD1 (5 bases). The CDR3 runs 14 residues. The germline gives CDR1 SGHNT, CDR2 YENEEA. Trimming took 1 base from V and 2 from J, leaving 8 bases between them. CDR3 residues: CASSLGGINYGYTF. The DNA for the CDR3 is TGTGCCAGCAGCTTAGGGGGGATCAACTATGGCTACACCTTC.

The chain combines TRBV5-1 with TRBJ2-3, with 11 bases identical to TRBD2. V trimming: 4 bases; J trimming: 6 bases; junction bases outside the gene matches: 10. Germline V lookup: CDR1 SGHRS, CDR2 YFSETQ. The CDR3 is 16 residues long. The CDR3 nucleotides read TGCGCCAGCAGCCTGGGACTAGCGGCCTCTGGGGATACGCAGTATTTT. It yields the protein CASSLGLAASGDTQYF.

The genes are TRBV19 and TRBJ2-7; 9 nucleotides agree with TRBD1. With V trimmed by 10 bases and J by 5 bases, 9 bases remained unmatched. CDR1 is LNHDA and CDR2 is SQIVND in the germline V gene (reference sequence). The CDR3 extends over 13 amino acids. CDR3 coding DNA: TGTGCCACCCGCCGGGACAGGGACCACGAGCAGTACTTC. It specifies CATRRDRDHEQYF. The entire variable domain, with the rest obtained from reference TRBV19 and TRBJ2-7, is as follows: DGGITQSPKYLFRKEGQNVTLSCEQNLNHDAMYWYRQDPGQGLRLIYYSQIVNDFQKGDIAEGYSVSREKKESFPLTVTSAQKNPTAFYLCATRRDRDHEQYFGPGTRLTVT.

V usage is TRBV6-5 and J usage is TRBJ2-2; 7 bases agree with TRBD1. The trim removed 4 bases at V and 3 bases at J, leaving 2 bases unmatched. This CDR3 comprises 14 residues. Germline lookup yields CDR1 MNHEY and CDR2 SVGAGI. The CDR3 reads CASSSGQYTGELFF. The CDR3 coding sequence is TGTGCCAGCAGTTCGGGACAGTACACCGGGGAGCTGTTTTTT.

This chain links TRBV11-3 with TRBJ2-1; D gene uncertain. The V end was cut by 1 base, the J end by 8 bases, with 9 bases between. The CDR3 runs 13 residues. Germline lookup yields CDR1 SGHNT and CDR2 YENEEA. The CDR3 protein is CASSLGWEDEQFF. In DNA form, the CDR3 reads TGTGCCAGCAGCTTAGGCTGGGAAGATGAGCAGTTCTTC.

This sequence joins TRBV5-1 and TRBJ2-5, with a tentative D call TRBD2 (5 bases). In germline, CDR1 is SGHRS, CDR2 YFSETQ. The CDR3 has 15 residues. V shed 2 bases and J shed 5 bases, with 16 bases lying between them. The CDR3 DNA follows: TGCGCCAGCAGCTTATTCGGGGAAGGGTTGGAGACCCAGTACTTC. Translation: CASSLFGEGLETQYF.

CDR3 loop: CASSGTLIGTGELFF. In nucleotides, the CDR3 is TGTGCCAGCTCGGGGACACTCATAGGGACCGGGGAGCTGTTTTTT. V usage is TRBV18 and J usage is TRBJ2-2, with D perhaps matching TRBD1 (6 bases). Germline V gene data show CDR1 as KGHSH and CDR2 as LQKENI. The CDR3 totals 15 residues. Trimming removed 6 bases from V and 5 bases from J, with 16 bases in between.

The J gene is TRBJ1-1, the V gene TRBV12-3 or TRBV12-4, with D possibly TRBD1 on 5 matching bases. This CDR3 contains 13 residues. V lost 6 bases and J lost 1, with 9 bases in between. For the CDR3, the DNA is TGTGCCAGCAGCGGACACCCGAACACTGAAGCTTTCTTT. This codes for CASSGHPNTEAFF.

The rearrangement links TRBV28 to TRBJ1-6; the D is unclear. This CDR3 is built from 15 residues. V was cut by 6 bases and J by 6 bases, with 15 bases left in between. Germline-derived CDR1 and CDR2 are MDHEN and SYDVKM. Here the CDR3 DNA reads TGTGCCAGCAGCTCGGTGGGAGGCCTTAATTCACCCCTCCACTTT. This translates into CASSSVGGLNSPLHF.

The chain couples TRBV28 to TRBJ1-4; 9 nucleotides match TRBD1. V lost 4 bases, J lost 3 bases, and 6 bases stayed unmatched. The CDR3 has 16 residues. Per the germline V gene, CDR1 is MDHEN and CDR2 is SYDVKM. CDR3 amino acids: CASSYYRDRANEKLFF. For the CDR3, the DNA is TGTGCCAGCAGTTATTACCGGGACAGGGCTAATGAAAAACTGTTTTTT.

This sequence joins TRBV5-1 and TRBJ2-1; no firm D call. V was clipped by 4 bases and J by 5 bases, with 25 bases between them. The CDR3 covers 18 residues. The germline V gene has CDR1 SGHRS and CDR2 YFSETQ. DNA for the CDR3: TGCGCCAGCAGCCCAAGCACCGGCCACCTTTCGAACCACAATGAGCAGTTCTTC. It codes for CASSPSTGHLSNHNEQFF.

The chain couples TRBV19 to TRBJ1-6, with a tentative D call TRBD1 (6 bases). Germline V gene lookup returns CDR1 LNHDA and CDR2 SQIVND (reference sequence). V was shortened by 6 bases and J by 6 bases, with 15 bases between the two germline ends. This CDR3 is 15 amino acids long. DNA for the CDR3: TGTGCCAGTAGCACAGGGCTTCGCGGTAATTCACCCCTCCACTTT. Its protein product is CASSTGLRGNSPLHF. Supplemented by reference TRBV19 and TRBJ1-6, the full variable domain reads DGGITQSPKYLFRKEGQNVTLSCEQNLNHDAMYWYRQDPGQGLRLIYYSQIVNDFQKGDIAEGYSVSREKKESFPLTVTSAQKNPTAFYLCASSTGLRGNSPLHFGNGTRLTVT.

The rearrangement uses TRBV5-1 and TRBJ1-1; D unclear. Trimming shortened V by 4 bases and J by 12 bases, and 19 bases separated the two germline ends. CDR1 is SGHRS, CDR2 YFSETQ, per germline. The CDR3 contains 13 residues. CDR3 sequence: CASSGRVRGDTFF. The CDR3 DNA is TGCGCCAGCAGCGGGCGGGTGAGAGGCGATACTTTCTTT.

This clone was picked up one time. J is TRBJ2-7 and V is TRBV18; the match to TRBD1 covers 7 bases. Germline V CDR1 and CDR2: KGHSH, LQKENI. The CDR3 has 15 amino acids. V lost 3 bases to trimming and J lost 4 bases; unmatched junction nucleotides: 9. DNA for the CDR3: TGTGCCAGCTCACCGTCAACCGGGACAGAATACGAGCAGTACGTC. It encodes CASSPSTGTEYEQYV.

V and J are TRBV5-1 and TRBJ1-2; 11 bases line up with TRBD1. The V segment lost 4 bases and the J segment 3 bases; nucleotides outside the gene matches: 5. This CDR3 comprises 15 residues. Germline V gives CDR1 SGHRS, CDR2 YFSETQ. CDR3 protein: CASSRPGQGDYGYTF. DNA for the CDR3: TGCGCCAGCAGCCGTCCGGGACAGGGGGACTATGGCTACACCTTC.

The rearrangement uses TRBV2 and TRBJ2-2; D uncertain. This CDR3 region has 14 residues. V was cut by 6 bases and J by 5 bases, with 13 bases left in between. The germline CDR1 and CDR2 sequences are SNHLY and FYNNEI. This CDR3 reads CASSPLLSTGELFF. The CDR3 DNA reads TGTGCCAGCAGCCCCCTCTTGAGTACCGGGGAGCTGTTTTTT.

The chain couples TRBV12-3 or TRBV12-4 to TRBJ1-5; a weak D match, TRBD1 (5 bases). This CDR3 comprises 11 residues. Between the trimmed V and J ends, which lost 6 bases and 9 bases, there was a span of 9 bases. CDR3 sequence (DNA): TGTGCCAGCAGCGCGGGGGGGCCCCAGCATTTT. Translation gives CASSAGGPQHF.

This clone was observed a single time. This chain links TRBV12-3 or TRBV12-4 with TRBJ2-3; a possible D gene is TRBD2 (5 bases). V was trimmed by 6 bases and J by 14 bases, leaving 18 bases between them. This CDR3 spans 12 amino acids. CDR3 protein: CASRAEGIRPYF. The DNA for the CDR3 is TGTGCCAGCAGGGCTGAGGGAATCCGGCCGTATTTT.

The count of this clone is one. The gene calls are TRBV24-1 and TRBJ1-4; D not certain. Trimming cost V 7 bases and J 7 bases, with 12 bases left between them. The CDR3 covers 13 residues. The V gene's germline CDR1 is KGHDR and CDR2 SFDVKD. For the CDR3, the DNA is TGTGCCACCAGCGGGCGGCGAGGTGAAAAACTGTTTTTT. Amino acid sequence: CATSGRRGEKLFF.

Written as DNA, the CDR3 is TGCGCCAGCAGCCCCTCACCAACTGACAGGGTGGGGGACACTGAAGCTTTCTTT. Residues: CASSPSPTDRVGDTEAFF. The chain is built from TRBV4-3 and TRBJ1-1, with 7 bases identical to TRBD1. With V trimmed by 4 bases and J by 3 bases, 17 bases remained unmatched. Germline CDR1 and CDR2: LGHNA and YSLEER. This CDR3 has 18 residues.

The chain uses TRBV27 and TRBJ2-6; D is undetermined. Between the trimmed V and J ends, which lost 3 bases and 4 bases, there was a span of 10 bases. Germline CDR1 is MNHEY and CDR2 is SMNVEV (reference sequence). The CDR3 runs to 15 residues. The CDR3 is CASSFAWQGANVLTF. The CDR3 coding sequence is TGTGCCAGCAGTTTTGCGTGGCAGGGGGCCAACGTCCTGACTTTC.

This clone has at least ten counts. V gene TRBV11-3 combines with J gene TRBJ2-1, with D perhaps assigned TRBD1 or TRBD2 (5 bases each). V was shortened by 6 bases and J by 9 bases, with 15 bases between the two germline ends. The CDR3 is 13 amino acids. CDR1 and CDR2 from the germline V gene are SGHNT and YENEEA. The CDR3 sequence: CASRGTFRGEQFF. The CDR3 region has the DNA TGTGCCAGCAGGGGGACCTTTAGGGGTGAGCAGTTCTTC.

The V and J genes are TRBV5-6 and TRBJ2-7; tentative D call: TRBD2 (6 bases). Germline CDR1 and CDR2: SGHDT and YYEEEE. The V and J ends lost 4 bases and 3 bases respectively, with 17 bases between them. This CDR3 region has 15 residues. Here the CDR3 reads CASSLAGPGYYEQYV. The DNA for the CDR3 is TGTGCCAGCAGCCTGGCGGGACCGGGCTACTACGAGCAGTACGTC.